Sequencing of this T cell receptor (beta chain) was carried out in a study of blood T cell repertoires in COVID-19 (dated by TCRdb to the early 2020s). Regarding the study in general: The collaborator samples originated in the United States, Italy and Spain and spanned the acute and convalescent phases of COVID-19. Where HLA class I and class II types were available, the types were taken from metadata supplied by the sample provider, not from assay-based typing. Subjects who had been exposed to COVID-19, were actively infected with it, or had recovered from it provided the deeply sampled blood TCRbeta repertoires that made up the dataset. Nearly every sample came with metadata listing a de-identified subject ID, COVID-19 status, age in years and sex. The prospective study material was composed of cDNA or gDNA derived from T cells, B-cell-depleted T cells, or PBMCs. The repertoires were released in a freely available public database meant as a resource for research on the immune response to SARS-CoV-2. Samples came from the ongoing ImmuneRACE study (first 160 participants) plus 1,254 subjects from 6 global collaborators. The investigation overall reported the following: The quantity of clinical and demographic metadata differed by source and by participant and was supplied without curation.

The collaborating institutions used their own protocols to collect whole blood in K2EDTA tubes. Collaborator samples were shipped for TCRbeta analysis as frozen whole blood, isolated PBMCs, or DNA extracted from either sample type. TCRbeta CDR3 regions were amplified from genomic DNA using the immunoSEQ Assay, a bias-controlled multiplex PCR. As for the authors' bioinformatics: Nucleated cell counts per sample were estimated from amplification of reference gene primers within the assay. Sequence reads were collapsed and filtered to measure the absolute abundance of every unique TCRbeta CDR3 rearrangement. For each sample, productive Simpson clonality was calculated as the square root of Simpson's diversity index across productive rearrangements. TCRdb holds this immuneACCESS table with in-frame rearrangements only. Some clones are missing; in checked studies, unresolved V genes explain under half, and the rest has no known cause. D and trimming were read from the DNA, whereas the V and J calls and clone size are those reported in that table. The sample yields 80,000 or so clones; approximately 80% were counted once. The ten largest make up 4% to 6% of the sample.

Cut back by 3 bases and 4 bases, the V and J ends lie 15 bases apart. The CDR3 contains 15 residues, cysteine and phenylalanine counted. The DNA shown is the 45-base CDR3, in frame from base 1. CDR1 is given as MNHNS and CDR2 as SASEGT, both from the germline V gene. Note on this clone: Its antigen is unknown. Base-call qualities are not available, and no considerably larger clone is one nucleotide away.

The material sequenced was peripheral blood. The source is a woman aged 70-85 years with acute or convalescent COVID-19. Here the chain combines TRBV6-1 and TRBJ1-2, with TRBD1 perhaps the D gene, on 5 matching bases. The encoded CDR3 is CASSDAGVGSYGYTF. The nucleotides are TGTGCCAGCAGTGACGCGGGGGTGGGATCCTATGGCTACACCTTC.